A selection of T cell receptor beta chains follows, all from one sample in a study of blood T cell repertoires in COVID-19. Sequencing used immunoSEQ multiplex PCR; TCRdb keeps in-frame clones, though not all of them. This table holds around 50,000 clones, roughly 82% found once. The sequencing input was peripheral blood. The receptors come from a woman in her fifties or sixties with acute or convalescent COVID-19. Both conserved end residues are part of each CDR3. Fields, in order: D gene, clone size, V gene, CDR3 length, J gene, CDR3 DNA, CDR3 protein. A D gene is named only where the DNA matches it firmly. For some rows the clone size is stated as once, few or many, or as a class when expanded; others skip it.

.	.	TRBV6-4	19	TRBJ1-3	TGTGCCAGCAGTGACCTTATTCCTTACAGAAACACCTCTGGAAACACCATATATTTT	CASSDLIPYRNTSGNTIYF
TRBD1	few	TRBV4-2	14	TRBJ1-3	TGTGCCAGCAGCCCCGGACAGGGCATAAACACCATATATTTT	CASSPGQGINTIYF
.	.	TRBV7-9	16	TRBJ2-3	TGTGCCAGCAGCATTACCGGGATACGTACCACAGATACGCAGTATTTT	CASSITGIRTTDTQYF
TRBD2	.	TRBV7-6	15	TRBJ2-2	TGTGCCAGCAGCTTAGGTAGCGGGGGCACCGGGGAGCTGTTTTTT	CASSLGSGGTGELFF
.	.	TRBV20-1	11	TRBJ1-2	TGCAGTGCTAGAGCAGGATATGGCTACACCTTC	CSARAGYGYTF
.	.	TRBV9	14	TRBJ1-4	TGTGCCAGCAGCGTAGATCGCAGGGATGAAAAACTGTTTTTT	CASSVDRRDEKLFF
TRBD1	.	TRBV10-1	12	TRBJ1-5	TGCGCCAGACACAGGGGTAATCAGCCCCAGCATTTT	CARHRGNQPQHF
TRBD2	.	TRBV29-1	18	TRBJ2-2	TGCAGCGTTGGGGACCCGACTAGCGGGGGATTCAACACCGGGGAGCTGTTTTTT	CSVGDPTSGGFNTGELFF
.	.	TRBV7-9	14	TRBJ1-1	TGTGCCAGCAGCCTCGATTGGGGGGACACTGAAGCTTTCTTT	CASSLDWGDTEAFF
.	.	TRBV28	16	TRBJ1-6	TGTGCCAGCAGTTTTTCGTCTGCGGGTTGGAATTCACCCCTCCACTTT	CASSFSSAGWNSPLHF
TRBD2	.	TRBV3-1/TRBV3-2	16	TRBJ2-1	TGTGCCAGCAGCCAAGTTAGGGTAGCGGGAGGGCCGGGGCAGTTCTTC	CASSQVRVAGGPGQFF
.	.	TRBV11-2	14	TRBJ1-1	TGTGCCAGCAGCCAAAACATCATGAACACTGAAGCTTTCTTT	CASSQNIMNTEAFF
TRBD2	.	TRBV13	16	TRBJ2-3	TGTGCCAGCAGCTCGGCGGCGGGAGGTAGAACAGATACGCAGTATTTT	CASSSAAGGRTDTQYF
.	.	TRBV5-1	14	TRBJ2-1	TGCGCCAGCAGCTTGGTACTAGTCTCGGATGAGCAGTTCTTC	CASSLVLVSDEQFF
.	few	TRBV2	12	TRBJ2-2	TGTGCCAGCAGCAAGAACACCGGGGAGCTGTTTTTT	CASSKNTGELFF
.	.	TRBV4-1	14	TRBJ1-6	TGCGCCAGCAGAGTAGCAGGGGCGAATTCACCCCTCCACTTT	CASRVAGANSPLHF
.	.	TRBV3-1/TRBV3-2	16	TRBJ2-5	TGTGCCAGTCGCAGCCCCGGGGGAGGAGCGCAAGAGACCCAGTACTTC	CASRSPGGGAQETQYF